This TCR beta chain was sequenced during a study of T cell clonality in common variable immunodeficiency (dated by TCRdb to the mid-2010s). Overall study results and their limits: Healthy controls shared more TCRbeta clones with each other than CVID subjects shared among themselves (p < 0.0001). Although equal DNA input was used, an average of approximately 82,000 unique sequences per sample was obtained for controls, compared with some 34,000 for CVID samples. Fewer deletions and N-nucleotide insertions were reportedly observed in CVID TCRbeta sequences, and highly modified clones with 13 or more V deletions were reportedly absent from CVID TCRbeta sequences. According to the authors, figuring out what caused the increased clonality in CVID would require sequencing the repertoires of T cell subpopulations. Correlations between repertoire features and clinical complications were limited by patient heterogeneity within the CVID cohort. Compared with healthy controls, CVID subjects showed increased TCRbeta clonality (t-test p = 0.018), a feature most characteristic of about a third of subjects.

Most of the CVID patients and most of the healthy controls were of Caucasian heritage. Heparinized peripheral whole blood samples of roughly 5 to 9 ml were obtained from each donor. Genomic DNA from adults with common variable immune deficiency (CVID) and from healthy adult controls was used to sequence TCRbeta CDR3 repertoires. The control group was made up of about 22 healthy adult volunteers (10 male and 12 female) whose ages ranged from roughly 23 to 66 years, with a mean age of 34. To isolate peripheral blood mononuclear cells, diluted blood was subjected to density centrifugation over Hypaque 1077 or Ficoll-Paque. Genomic DNA was obtained from unsorted mononuclear cells using either Qiagen column purification or a centrifugation-based method. CVID samples and control samples contributed equivalent amounts of genomic DNA as sequencing input. For every sample, a 60 bp segment covering the rearranged TCRbeta CDR3 region was amplified and then sequenced. TCRbeta amplification used the immunoSEQ assay, a bias-corrected multiplex PCR with high-throughput sequencing. Turning to the authors' computational methods: Every unique nucleotide sequence counted as a clone and was annotated with V, D and J genes, copy number and frequency. Sequences were labeled productive if in frame, and non-productive if out of frame or containing stop codons. As previously described, Shannon's entropy was used to calculate clonality. The predicted amino acid sequences of productive clones were used to derive mean CDR3 Kyte-Doolittle hydropathy. The R hclust function was used to hierarchically cluster scaled V gene usage with Manhattan distance and complete linkage. Sharing of clones by CDR3 amino acid sequence was evaluated through resampling of 12 repertoires per group over 100 rounds. The repertoires were searched for approximately 73 published EBV-specific and some 250 published CMV-specific TCRbeta sequences. A couple of CVID samples that yielded fewer than 10,000 sequences were excluded from the analysis, so 42 CVID repertoires were retained. TCRdb obtained this table from immuneACCESS and retained in-frame rearrangements with V and J assigned. These tables miss some clones; where compared with another copy, unresolved V genes account for less than half of the shortfall, and the remainder is unexplained. V and J calls and clone size are those listed in that table; D and trimming were worked out from the DNA. The sample counts approximately 58,000 clones, each observed more than once. The ten biggest clones cover 5.4% of the sample.

A few counts support this clone. Its recognized antigen is unknown. The read falls 3 residues short of the CDR3 end, and the missing part is taken from the germline J gene. The germline V gene specifies SGHTA as CDR1 and FQGNSA as CDR2. The V end loses 6 bases and the J end loses 2 bases, and a stretch of 5 bases separates them. Measured from the cysteine to the phenylalanine, the CDR3 is 12 residues long. Of the CDR3's DNA, 27 bases were read; they are in frame from base 1. The rearrangement combines TRBV7-2 with TRBJ1-3, with the D gene call left open. The source is a person aged 18 to 69 in good health. Material for sequencing was peripheral blood mononuclear cells. The part of the CDR3 DNA that was read is TGTGCCAGCAGAACACCTGGAAACACC. Translated, it reads CASRTPGNT. The whole CDR3 reads CASRTPGNTIYF.